This TCR beta chain was captured by sequencing in a study of PD-1 blockade in classical Hodgkin lymphoma. Study context: With a 2-week interval, patients received intravenous nivolumab at 3 mg/kg.

Trimming pared 0 bases from V and 0 bases from J, leaving 7 bases between. Germline CDR1 reads SGHRS; CDR2 reads YFSETQ. This CDR3 has 14 residues. Here immunoSEQ multiplex PCR was the method, and the copy in TCRdb shows in-frame clones only, minus some. The sample lists about 64,000 clones, about 90% seen once, with about 9.3% in the top ten. This clone was counted a single time. Its specificity is not known. Specified time point: cycle 4 day 1 (C4D1), after five to seven weeks of nivolumab. Every single patient, without exception, relapsed after autologous stem cell transplantation, and brentuximab vedotin exposure varied. Findings of the study overall: Relapsed/refractory patients reportedly had the lowest baseline TCR diversity, below newly diagnosed patients, who were below healthy donors. CD8+ TCR diversity did not rise significantly by C4D1, unlike CD4+. Nivolumab initiation under 1 year post-ASCT meant exclusion.

The source of this sequence is a human donor with classical Hodgkin lymphoma. The V gene is TRBV5-1, the J gene TRBJ2-7; D uncertain. Sequenced material: peripheral blood mononuclear cells (PBMCs), taken before the fourth cycle of nivolumab. The DNA for the CDR3 is TGCGCCAGCAGCTTGGACAGTGGCTCCTACGAGCAGTACTTC. It specifies CASSLDSGSYEQYF.